One sample yielded the 28 T cell receptor beta chains listed below, sequenced in a study of T cells in Graves' hyperthyroidism and ophthalmopathy. What was amplified from RNA transcripts were TCR beta CDR3 regions. In the first-round RT-PCR of the TCR CDR3, the HTBI primer set was used. Each CDR3 protein gets one entry after TCRdb re-called the multiplex PCR reads with MiXCR. In the table there are about 480,000 distinct CDR3 sequences, approximately 14% of which are singletons. Sequences were obtained from blood. The source of these receptors is a woman in her late teens or twenties with Graves' hyperthyroidism.

This clonotype was seen at least ten times. The CDR3 DNA sequence: TGTGCCAGCAGCGTAGGTCCAGGGATGGGTTCTGGGGCCAACGTCCTGACTTTC. It encodes CASSVGPGMGSGANVLTF. The chain is built from TRBV9 and TRBJ2-6; TRBD1 is a possible D gene (5 bases). CDR1 and CDR2 from the germline V gene are SGDLS and YYNGEE. The CDR3 runs to 18 residues. V was trimmed by 0 bases and J by 1 base, leaving 14 bases between them.

A remark on this clonotype: This could be a read error, since a much larger clone is one nucleotide away. The rearrangement joins TRBV12-3 or TRBV12-4 to TRBJ1-2, with 7 bases aligning to TRBD1. This CDR3 has 14 amino acids. The CDR3 sequence is CASSPGDRPYGHTF. The CDR3 DNA reads TGTGCCAGCAGTCCTGGGGACAGACCCTATGGCCACACCTTC.

Concerning this clonotype itself: A much larger clonotype is one base distant, so this may be a read error. The chain is built from TRBV11-3 and TRBJ1-5; D ambiguous. This CDR3 spans 13 amino acids. V was pared by 0 bases and J by 15 bases, with 15 bases between. The germline CDR1 and CDR2 sequences are SGHNT and YENEEA. The CDR3 coding sequence is TGTGCCAGCAGCTTAGATTCGACTGGCGTGTTGCATTTT. Its protein is CASSLDSTGVLHF.

This clonotype has a handful of counts. This chain joins TRBV3-1 and TRBJ2-1; D not certain. CDR3 length equals 16 residues. Per germline, CDR1 LGHDT and CDR2 YNNKEL (reference sequence). The V end was cut by 7 bases, the J end by 0 bases, with 16 bases between. CDR3 nucleotide sequence: TGTGCCAGCACCCCCGCCTCGTCGAGCTCCTACAATGAGCAGTTCTTC. This encodes CASTPASSSSYNEQFF.

CDR3 amino acids: CASRRGGSSNQPQHF. Written as DNA, the CDR3 is TGTGCCAGTCGAAGAGGGGGTTCCAGCAATCAGCCCCAGCATTTT. The chain joins TRBV19 to TRBJ1-5; D is perhaps TRBD1 (6 bases). CDR1 is LNHDA, CDR2 SQIVND, per germline (reference sequence). The CDR3 runs to 15 residues. Trimming removed 8 bases from V and 1 base from J, with 15 bases in between.

This clonotype was seen at least ten times. The V call is TRBV20-1, the J call TRBJ1-1; D is unclear. V was trimmed by 1 base and J by 5 bases, leaving 5 bases between them. Germline CDR1 is DFQATT and CDR2 is SNEGSKA (reference sequence). This CDR3 has 11 amino acids. CDR3 region: CSARVETEAFF. The CDR3 DNA reads TGCAGTGCTAGAGTAGAGACTGAAGCTTTCTTT.

This clonotype was counted once. This chain joins TRBV20-1 and TRBJ2-1; 9 bases match TRBD2. In germline, CDR1 is DFQATT, CDR2 SNEGSKA (reference sequence). V lost 1 base to trimming and J lost 7 bases; unmatched junction nucleotides: 8. This CDR3 has 15 amino acids. The CDR3 sequence is CSARVPAGGRNEQFF. CDR3 nucleotide sequence: TGCAGTGCTAGAGTGCCAGCGGGAGGTAGGAATGAGCAGTTCTTC.

V gene TRBV10-3 combines with J gene TRBJ2-2, with 7 positions matching TRBD1. The J segment lost 3 bases and the V segment lost 7 bases, leaving 5 bases of the junction unmatched. The germline CDR1 and CDR2 sequences are ENHRY and SYGVKD. CDR3 length: 14 amino acids. DNA for the CDR3: TGTGCCATCACTGGAACAGGGGACACCGGGGAGCTGTTTTTT. It codes for CAITGTGDTGELFF.

The rearrangement joins TRBV19 to TRBJ1-4; D remains unclear. The CDR3 has 15 amino acids. Per the germline V gene, CDR1 is LNHDA and CDR2 is SQIVND (reference sequence). The V gene lost 7 bases and the J gene lost 0 bases, with 12 bases spanning the gap. DNA for the CDR3: TGTGCCAGTACCTCCCCAGGAGCAACTAATGAAAAACTGTTTTTT. Translating it yields CASTSPGATNEKLFF.

This clonotype was counted between two and nine times. The rearrangement links TRBV7-8 to TRBJ2-7; 9 bases map to TRBD1. The V gene's germline CDR1 is SGHVS and CDR2 FQNEAQ. Trimming took 5 bases from V and 4 from J; bases not matched to a gene: 3. The CDR3 consists of 13 residues. The CDR3 is CASSGTGTYEQYV. Written as DNA, the CDR3 is TGTGCCAGCAGCGGGACAGGGACATACGAGCAGTACGTC.

This clonotype occurred many times. V is TRBV12-3 or TRBV12-4 and J is TRBJ2-1; 13 bases are a match to TRBD2. Trimming removed 4 bases from V and 7 bases from J; junction bases left unmatched: 4. The CDR3 is 15 amino acids. CDR3 sequence: CASSWGLAGRNEQFF. The CDR3, as DNA: TGTGCCAGCAGTTGGGGACTAGCGGGAAGAAATGAGCAGTTCTTC.

This clonotype was observed many times. This rearrangement joins TRBV5-1 to TRBJ2-3; 7 nucleotides align to TRBD1. The CDR3 has 17 amino acids. After removal of 3 bases from V and 1 base from J, the junction contained 11 bases not matched to a gene. Germline values: CDR1 SGHRS, CDR2 YFSETQ. Here the CDR3 DNA reads TGCGCCAGCAGCTCCAAACGACAGGGCCAGGGCACAGATACGCAGTATTTT. This sequence encodes CASSSKRQGQGTDTQYF.

This clonotype was seen a handful of times. The V gene is TRBV9, the J gene TRBJ1-3; D gene ambiguous. The germline gives CDR1 SGDLS, CDR2 YYNGEE. The V end was cut by 1 base, the J end by 3 bases, with 5 bases between. CDR3 length: 13 residues. CDR3 DNA sequence: TGTGCCAGCAGCGTAAGTGATGGAAACACCATATATTTT. This translates into CASSVSDGNTIYF.

The genes are TRBV9 and TRBJ2-3, with TRBD2 identical over 15 bases. This CDR3 region has 16 residues. J was trimmed by 5 bases and V by 6 bases; bases with no gene match: 7. Germline-derived CDR1 and CDR2 are SGDLS and YYNGEE. CDR3 bases: TGTGCCAGCAATGCGAGGGGACTAGCGGGAGGAGATACGCAGTATTTT. Its translation: CASNARGLAGGDTQYF.

The rearrangement links TRBV29-1 to TRBJ1-2; D remains ambiguous. The CDR3 covers 13 residues. Germline assignment: CDR1 SQVTM and CDR2 ANQGSEA. V was trimmed by 4 bases and J by 8 bases, leaving 17 bases between them. In nucleotides, the CDR3 is TGCAGCGTTGTCTTAGTTTTGCAGGCCGGCTACACCTTC. Amino acids: CSVVLVLQAGYTF.

This clonotype was counted at least ten times. V gene TRBV5-1 combines with J gene TRBJ1-1; 8 bases align to TRBD1. V lost 3 bases and J lost 11; bases outside the gene matches: 6. This CDR3 has 12 amino acids. Germline lookup yields CDR1 SGHRS and CDR2 YFSETQ. This chain's CDR3 is CASSSFRGPAFF. The CDR3 nucleotides are TGCGCCAGCAGCTCCTTCAGGGGGCCGGCTTTCTTT.

The table lists this clonotype with many counts. The chain uses TRBV27 and TRBJ2-2; D possibly corresponds to TRBD2 (5 bases). Germline V gives CDR1 MNHEY, CDR2 SMNVEV (reference sequence). The CDR3 consists of 16 residues. Between the trimmed V and J ends, which lost 6 bases and 7 bases, there was a span of 21 bases. CDR3 protein: CASSSRRVPRSGELFF. In DNA form, the CDR3 reads TGTGCCAGCAGCTCCCGGCGGGTTCCGAGGAGCGGGGAGCTGTTTTTT.

There are many counts of this clonotype. V and J are TRBV11-2 and TRBJ2-7; tentatively, D is TRBD2 (6 bases). Per the germline V gene, CDR1 is SGHAT and CDR2 is FQNNGV. CDR3 size: 15 residues. Trimming pared 1 base from V and 3 bases from J, leaving 13 bases between. DNA for the CDR3: TGTGCCAGCAGCTTAGTACGGCTCGGGGGCTACGAGCAGTACTTC. Protein: CASSLVRLGGYEQYF.

This clonotype has at least ten counts. The V gene is TRBV10-3, the J gene TRBJ1-5; TRBD1 might be the D (6 bases). The CDR3 contains 15 residues. Germline CDR1 is ENHRY and CDR2 is SYGVKD. V dropped 10 bases and J dropped 5 bases, with 21 bases sitting between them. The CDR3 region is CATDATGADDQPQHF. The CDR3 DNA is TGTGCCACCGATGCCACGGGGGCGGACGATCAGCCCCAGCATTTT.

This clonotype was seen ten or more times. This sequence joins TRBV9 and TRBJ2-1; 10 bases match TRBD2. Germline values: CDR1 SGDLS, CDR2 YYNGEE. J lost 7 bases, V lost 3 bases, and 7 bases had no gene match. The CDR3 totals 15 residues. CDR3 region: CASSAGTSDGNEQFF. CDR3 DNA sequence: TGTGCCAGCAGCGCGGGGACTAGCGACGGGAATGAGCAGTTCTTC. The full variable domain, rest sourced from reference TRBV9 and TRBJ2-1, is DSGVTQTPKHLITATGQRVTLRCSPRSGDLSVYWYQQSLDQGLQFLIQYYNGEERAKGNILERFSAQQFPDLHSELNLSSLELGDSALYFCASSAGTSDGNEQFFGPGTRLTVL.

As concerns this clonotype: A read error is possible here, since a much larger clone lies one base away. The chain joins TRBV20-1 to TRBJ2-3; 10 bases match TRBD2. Germline loops: CDR1 DFQATT, CDR2 SNEGSKA (reference sequence). The CDR3 runs to 15 residues. CDR3 sequence: CSAAGLAIWTDAQYF. The DNA for the CDR3 is TGCAGTGCTGCGGGACTAGCGATCTGGACAGATGCGCAGTATTTT.

This clonotype was detected many times. CDR3 sequence: CASRKEGNNYEQYV. CDR3 nucleotides: TGTGCCAGCAGAAAAGAGGGGAATAACTACGAGCAGTACGTC. V usage is TRBV2 and J usage is TRBJ2-7; D may be TRBD1 or TRBD2 (5 bases each). V lost 6 bases to trimming and J lost 3 bases, with 15 bases between them. Germline V lookup: CDR1 SNHLY, CDR2 FYNNEI. The CDR3 extends over 14 amino acids.

This clonotype was counted many times. V is TRBV3-1 and J is TRBJ2-7; D remains unclear. CDR1 is LGHDT, CDR2 YNNKEL, per germline (reference sequence). CDR3 length: 14 amino acids. V was clipped by 0 bases and J by 6 bases, with 12 bases between them. CDR3 nucleotide sequence: TGTGCCAGCAGCCAAGATGTAGGAGTTGGCGAGCAGTACGTC. It encodes CASSQDVGVGEQYV.

In its sample, this clonotype was seen many times. This chain connects TRBV11-2 to TRBJ2-1; D remains unclear. V was pared by 1 base and J by 1 base, with 5 bases between. Germline CDR1 reads SGHAT; CDR2 reads FQNNGV. The length of the CDR3 is 14 residues. DNA of the CDR3: TGTGCCAGCAGCTTAGCCCGATCCTACAATGAGCAGTTCTTC. It translates to CASSLARSYNEQFF.

A note on this clonotype: At one end, the junction sequence differs from germline, possibly due to a read error. V usage is TRBV11-2 and J usage is TRBJ2-1; D is possibly TRBD2 (6 bases). The germline V gene has CDR1 SGHAT and CDR2 FQNNGV. This CDR3 contains 15 residues. CDR3 nucleotide sequence: TGTGCCAGCAGCCTCTTAAGCGGGCTTTACAATGAACAGTTCTTC. Protein product: CASSLLSGLYNEQFF.

This clonotype appeared a few times. The J gene is TRBJ2-7, the V gene TRBV30, with 7 bases aligning to TRBD2. The V and J ends lost 6 bases and 0 bases, in that order; junction bases with no gene match: 8. This CDR3 comprises 14 residues. CDR1 and CDR2 from the germline V gene are GTSNPN and SVGIG (reference sequence). The chain's CDR3 is CACSTGLLSYEQYV. The CDR3 DNA sequence: TGTGCCTGTAGCACGGGACTACTCTCCTACGAGCAGTACGTC.

In this sample, this clonotype turned up many times. The chain links TRBV2 to TRBJ2-1; D uncertain. Germline loops: CDR1 SNHLY, CDR2 FYNNEI. Trimming shortened V by 5 bases and J by 10 bases, and 12 bases separated the two germline ends. CDR3 size: 12 residues. The CDR3 here is CASSPIAREQFF. The CDR3 DNA follows: TGTGCCAGCAGTCCCATCGCAAGGGAGCAGTTCTTC.

In this sample, this clonotype turned up many times. The CDR3 nucleotides are TGTGCCATCAGCCCTAATTCCTACAATGAGCAGTTCTTC. This encodes CAISPNSYNEQFF. The genes are TRBV10-3 and TRBJ2-1, with D uncertain. The ends were cut back, 6 bases at V and 1 base at J, with 7 bases in the middle. CDR3 length: 13 residues. Germline V gene lookup returns CDR1 ENHRY and CDR2 SYGVKD.